This paragraph covers one T cell receptor (beta chain) sequence. No antigen is known for it. The data were obtained in a study of cytomegalovirus exposure and HLA in healthy donors. Overall study findings and caveats: Excluded were some V segments that proved indistinguishable, including TRBV6-2 and TRBV6-3. It was reported that TCR beta sequences correctly inferred the HLA-A and HLA-B alleles for most subjects. The classifier reportedly diagnosed cytomegalovirus status with high specificity and sensitivity.

V lost 2 bases to trimming and J lost 1 base, with 9 bases between them. The germline gives CDR1 SGHRS, CDR2 YFSETQ. The CDR3 spans 14 residues. The PCR made use of 60 Vbeta and 13 Jbeta primers. In the authors' workflow: In a later analysis, 79 million or so unique TCR beta chains included roughly 11 million shared by two or more donors. The repertoire was sequenced with immunoSEQ multiplex PCR; TCRdb's copy has only in-frame clones and lacks some. V and J calls and clone size are copied from that table; D and trimming were computed from the DNA. Of fewer than 150,000 clones in the sample, 80% were seen once.

This receptor was obtained from a man aged 40-55 years in good health and CMV-seronegative. Source material: PBMCs. The gene calls are TRBV5-1 and TRBJ2-5; D might be TRBD1 (6 bases). In DNA form, the CDR3 reads TGCGCCAGCAGCTTAACAGGGTCCCAAGAGACCCAGTACTTC. Translating gives CASSLTGSQETQYF.